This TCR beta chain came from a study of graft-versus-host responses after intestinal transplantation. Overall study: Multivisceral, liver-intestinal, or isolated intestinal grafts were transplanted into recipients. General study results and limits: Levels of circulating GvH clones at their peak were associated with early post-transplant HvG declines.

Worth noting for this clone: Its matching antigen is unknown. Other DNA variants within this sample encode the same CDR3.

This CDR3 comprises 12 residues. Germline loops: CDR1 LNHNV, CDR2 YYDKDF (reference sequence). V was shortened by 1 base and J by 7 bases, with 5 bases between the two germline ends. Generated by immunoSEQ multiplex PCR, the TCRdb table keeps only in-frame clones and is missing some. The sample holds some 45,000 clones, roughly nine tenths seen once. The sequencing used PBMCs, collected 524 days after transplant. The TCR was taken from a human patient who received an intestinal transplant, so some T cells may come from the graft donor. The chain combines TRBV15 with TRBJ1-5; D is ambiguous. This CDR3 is CATSRVNQPQHF. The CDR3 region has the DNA TGTGCCACCAGCAGAGTTAACCAGCCCCAGCATTTT. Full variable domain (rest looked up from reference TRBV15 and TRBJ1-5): DAMVIQNPRYQVTQFGKPVTLSCSQTLNHNVMYWYQQKSSQAPKLLFHYYDKDFNNEADTPDNFQSRRPNTSFCFLDIRSPGLGDTAMYLCATSRVNQPQHFGDGTRLSIL.